Listed below are T cell receptor beta chains from one sample, sequenced in a study of T cell repertoires in cytomegalovirus infection. TCRdb reprocessed the reads with MiXCR, giving one entry per CDR3 protein. The table shows about 400,000 distinct CDR3 sequences, with 15% to 20% occurring only once. The material sequenced was PBMCs. The receptors were sampled from a human donor in good health (CMV status not recorded). Some clones in this sample may be carry-over from other donors' samples. CDR3s leave out the opening cysteine and the closing phenylalanine or tryptophan. Fields, in order: V gene, J gene, CDR3 length, CDR3 protein.

TRBV7-2	TRBJ2-2	15	ASSFPRAGENTGELF
TRBV27	TRBJ2-3	15	ASSKLGPRPGTDTQY
TRBV11-2	TRBJ2-7	13	ASSSLVGQFGEQY
TRBV20-1	TRBJ2-1	12	SAIKRGSYNEQF
TRBV7-2	TRBJ1-5	15	ASSPGRTFTHNQPQH
TRBV7-2	TRBJ2-7	11	ASSLNSDLEQY
TRBV24-1	TRBJ2-5	8	AGLRETQY
TRBV27	TRBJ2-1	13	ASSLLAGGLGEQF
TRBV2	TRBJ1-5	11	ASRQGGNQPQH
TRBV6-2/TRBV6-3	TRBJ2-1	13	ASSYPGGTYNEQF
TRBV12-3/TRBV12-4	TRBJ2-1	13	AIEDRRIFGSEQF
TRBV7-2	TRBJ1-1	12	ASSAHFHVLEAF
TRBV19	TRBJ1-6	11	ASSRDFNSPLH
TRBV2	TRBJ2-7	13	ASSDRDRYILEQY
TRBV20-1	TRBJ1-4	16	SARRDRGRRATNEKLF
TRBV29-1	TRBJ2-5	12	SVEGVDYQETQY
TRBV10-3	TRBJ1-3	9	AAGSGNTIY
TRBV5-1	TRBJ2-7	13	ASSSGTSGSYEQY
TRBV5-6	TRBJ2-1	13	ASSGTYRVTNEQF
TRBV29-1	TRBJ1-3	12	SAKKGGPGNTIY
TRBV27	TRBJ2-7	13	ASSSTGPLDHEQY
TRBV19	TRBJ1-1	12	ASSDRVGGTEAF
TRBV20-1	TRBJ1-1	12	SAYVRIMNTEAF
TRBV7-2	TRBJ2-5	12	ASSLMRGKETQY
TRBV19	TRBJ2-7	12	ASSIPGLVYEQY
TRBV7-9	TRBJ1-2	12	ASSSGTDDYGYT
TRBV10-3	TRBJ2-6	16	AIWTDRPTNSGANVLT
TRBV12-3/TRBV12-4	TRBJ2-3	12	ASSFAGATDTQY
TRBV28	TRBJ2-5	12	ASSFSDRPETQY
TRBV6-6	TRBJ1-5	10	ASSEGNQPQH
TRBV20-1	TRBJ2-1	13	SARDPLAGGHEQF
TRBV10-3	TRBJ1-2	11	AISESGRDGYT
TRBV6-5	TRBJ2-1	10	ASSYSIVEQF
TRBV7-2	TRBJ2-5	18	ASRLPGTSGRLLHGETQY
TRBV12-3/TRBV12-4	TRBJ2-7	9	ASRLYDEQY
TRBV11-2	TRBJ1-2	12	ASYQTGGDYGYT
TRBV5-1	TRBJ2-3	13	ASSLLTGWTDTQY
TRBV20-1	TRBJ2-5	12	SARVSSQGETQY
TRBV7-2	TRBJ2-5	13	ASSPTGTTQETQY
TRBV10-3	TRBJ2-1	13	AISPDRGLYNEQF
TRBV19	TRBJ2-5	12	ASSEQGGMETQY
TRBV11-2	TRBJ2-7	12	ASSQGPEGGLAY
TRBV2	TRBJ2-7	13	ASSEQGQGGDEQY
TRBV6-8	TRBJ1-4	14	ASSYYWRQGGEKLF
TRBV7-2	TRBJ2-3	13	ASSEWGSLTDTQY
TRBV7-2	TRBJ1-4	11	ASSSQGNEKLF
TRBV19	TRBJ1-2	12	ASSIDGTDYGYT
TRBV12-3/TRBV12-4	TRBJ1-3	14	ASSSSRQDSGNTIY